This T cell receptor beta chain was profiled in a study of blood T cell repertoires in COVID-19. On the study more broadly: COVID-19 samples from acute and convalescent phases originated in the United States, Italy and Spain. Nucleic acid was either cDNA or gDNA, and it came from T cells, B-cell-depleted T cells, or PBMCs.

CDR1 SQVTM and CDR2 ANQGSEA come from the germline V gene. The CDR3 extends over 15 amino acids. The J segment lost 0 bases and the V segment lost 5 bases, leaving 3 bases of the junction unmatched. In the original analysis: By means of reference gene primer amplification, nucleated cell counts were estimated. Method: immunoSEQ multiplex PCR; TCRdb's copy keeps in-frame clones and lacks some. Clone size and the V and J calls come from that table; the DNA yielded D and trimming. The table records some 220,000 clones, about 84% of them present only once. The receptor was isolated from a human donor in a cohort sampled during active COVID-19. Sequencing was carried out using peripheral blood. The chain couples TRBV29-1 to TRBJ2-3; 12 bases match TRBD2. The CDR3 here is CSVRTSGISTDTQYF. The CDR3 nucleotides read TGCAGCGTTCGGACTAGCGGGATTAGCACAGATACGCAGTATTTT.